Shown below are 22 T cell receptor beta chains from a single sample sequenced in a study of T cell repertoires in cytomegalovirus infection. TCRdb analysed the reads with MiXCR anew, one entry per CDR3 protein. The sample includes about 100,000 distinct CDR3 sequences, around a quarter of them seen just once. Sequences were obtained from CD8+ T cells from PBMCs. These receptors all stem from a human donor in good health (CMV status not recorded). Some clones in this sample may be carry-over from other donors' samples.

The genes are TRBV5-1 and TRBJ2-1, with 16 positions matching TRBD2. Germline V gene data show CDR1 as SGHRS and CDR2 as YFSETQ. The CDR3 spans 17 residues. V was clipped by 3 bases and J by 4 bases; unmatched bases: 4. DNA for the CDR3: TGCGCCAGCAGCTCCGGGACTAGCGGGAGGGGTTACAATGAGCAGTTCTTC. Its translation is CASSSGTSGRGYNEQFF.

This clonotype was recorded at least ten times. V gene TRBV6-5 combines with J gene TRBJ2-1; 7 positions match TRBD2. J was trimmed by 7 bases and V by 7 bases; bases with no gene match: 13. Germline CDR1 reads MNHEY; CDR2 reads SVGAGI. CDR3 length: 15 amino acids. CDR3: CASKLDGEGTNEQFF. The DNA of the CDR3 is TGTGCCAGCAAATTGGATGGGGAGGGAACAAATGAGCAGTTCTTC.

This clonotype was recorded many times. The rearrangement joins TRBV7-8 to TRBJ2-1, with 7 bases fitting TRBD2. Looked up from germline, CDR1 is SGHVS and CDR2 is FQNEAQ. This CDR3 has 13 residues. V gave up 3 bases and J gave up 12 bases; unmatched junction bases: 8. CDR3 nucleotides: TGTGCCAGCAGCTTTTTAGAGAGCGGGGCGCAGTTCTTC. Its protein is CASSFLESGAQFF.

This chain links TRBV12-3 or TRBV12-4 with TRBJ2-7; D possibly corresponds to TRBD1 (6 bases). The CDR3 runs 12 residues. The ends were cut back, 6 bases at V and 7 bases at J, with 13 bases in the middle. CDR3 amino acids: CASRDSTGEQYF. DNA for the CDR3: TGTGCCAGCAGGGACAGCACGGGGGAGCAGTACTTC.

The chain combines TRBV19 with TRBJ2-1; perhaps TRBD1 as D (6 bases). Germline assignment: CDR1 LNHDA and CDR2 SQIVND (reference sequence). The CDR3 sequence is 15 residues long. Trimming removed 10 bases at V and 2 bases at J, with 18 bases between. The DNA of the CDR3 is TGTGCCACCTCCAATGATGGGGGCACCTACAATGAGCAGTTCTTC. Amino acids: CATSNDGGTYNEQFF.

This clonotype has more than one count but fewer than ten. The rearrangement links TRBV30 to TRBJ1-1; D unresolved. The CDR3 covers 15 residues. V was pared by 0 bases and J by 6 bases, with 17 bases between. Germline CDR1 GTSNPN, CDR2 SVGIG (reference sequence). This chain's CDR3 is CAWSVIGGALSEAFF. CDR3 DNA sequence: TGTGCCTGGAGTGTAATAGGCGGAGCCCTTTCTGAAGCTTTCTTT.

This clonotype appeared many times. The V gene is TRBV6-2 or TRBV6-3, the J gene TRBJ2-7, with TRBD1 matching 10 bases. The V segment lost 0 bases and the J segment 0 bases; nucleotides outside the gene matches: 5. In germline, CDR1 is MNHEY, CDR2 SVGEGT. The CDR3 has 17 amino acids. CDR3 DNA sequence: TGTGCCAGCAGTTACTCGAGGACAGGGGGAAACTCCTACGAGCAGTACTTC. This codes for CASSYSRTGGNSYEQYF.

This rearrangement joins TRBV20-1 to TRBJ2-7, with D uncertain. Looked up from germline, CDR1 is DFQATT and CDR2 is SNEGSKA (reference sequence). This CDR3 is 13 amino acids long. Trimming pared 3 bases from V and 0 bases from J, leaving 9 bases between. The CDR3 region is CSARGSNSYEQYF. In DNA, the CDR3 is TGCAGTGCTAGGGGTAGCAACTCCTACGAGCAGTACTTC.

This clonotype qualifies as medium-sized. This chain uses TRBV12-3 or TRBV12-4 with TRBJ2-7; D uncertain. Between the trimmed V and J ends, which lost 4 bases and 7 bases, there was a span of 14 bases. This CDR3 is 13 amino acids long. DNA of the CDR3: TGTGCCAGCAGTTCCGGGCCCTCGAGTGAGCAGTACTTC. This gives the protein CASSSGPSSEQYF.

This clonotype was detected only a few times. The CDR3 DNA reads TGTGCCAGCACTGGGGACGAAGATACGCAGTATTTT. Protein: CASTGDEDTQYF. The gene calls are TRBV7-6 and TRBJ2-3; D is perhaps TRBD1 or TRBD2 (5 bases each). The CDR3 contains 12 residues. Per germline, CDR1 SGHVS and CDR2 FNYEAQ. V lost 7 bases, J lost 5 bases, and 10 bases lay in between.

In its sample, this clonotype was seen a few times. V gene TRBV28 combines with J gene TRBJ2-2; D possibly corresponds to TRBD2 (6 bases). This CDR3 spans 14 amino acids. V dropped 7 bases and J dropped 5 bases, with 14 bases sitting between them. Germline V gene data show CDR1 as MDHEN and CDR2 as SYDVKM. The DNA for the CDR3 is TGTGCCAGCACCGCAACTGGGGGGACCGGGGAGCTGTTTTTT. It codes for CASTATGGTGELFF.

This clonotype was observed a few times. The chain couples TRBV13 to TRBJ2-3; 13 nucleotides match TRBD2. J gave up 4 bases and V 4 bases, and 5 bases lay outside the gene matches. CDR3 length equals 16 residues. Germline values: CDR1 PRHDT, CDR2 FYEKMQ (reference sequence). CDR3 protein: CASSSPGTSGADTQYF. The CDR3 DNA reads TGTGCCAGCAGCTCCCCTGGGACTAGCGGGGCAGATACGCAGTATTTT.

This clonotype has ten or more counts. V gene TRBV20-1 combines with J gene TRBJ2-1; 7 nucleotides align to TRBD1. Trimming at V came to 3 bases and at J to 16 bases, leaving 15 bases not matched to a gene. This CDR3 is 13 amino acids long. Germline V gene lookup returns CDR1 DFQATT and CDR2 SNEGSKA (reference sequence). The CDR3 region is CSAREDRTGIRFF. CDR3 sequence (DNA): TGCAGTGCTAGGGAAGACAGGACAGGAATTCGATTCTTC.

The CDR3, as DNA: TGTGCCAGCACCGGACCCGGGACAGGGGGCGGGGATGAGCAGTTCTTC. This sequence encodes CASTGPGTGGGDEQFF. V and J are TRBV6-5 and TRBJ2-1, with TRBD1 matching over 12 bases. CDR1 and CDR2 from the germline V gene are MNHEY and SVGAGI. The CDR3 consists of 16 residues. V lost 7 bases to trimming and J lost 8 bases; unmatched junction nucleotides: 12.

This clonotype was observed many times. CDR3 sequence: CASSLALETSGFNEQFF. In DNA, the CDR3 is TGTGCCAGCAGCTTAGCGCTCGAGACTAGCGGGTTCAATGAGCAGTTCTTC. The gene calls are TRBV7-2 and TRBJ2-1; 10 bases are shared with TRBD2. The J segment lost 6 bases and the V segment lost 0 bases, leaving 8 bases of the junction unmatched. Germline CDR1 reads SGHTA; CDR2 reads FQGNSA. The CDR3 is 17 residues long. The full variable domain, in which reference TRBV7-2 and TRBJ2-1 provide the parts outside the CDR3, is GAGVSQSPSNKVTEKGKDVELRCDPISGHTALYWYRQSLGQGLEFLIYFQGNSAPDKSGLPSDRFSAERTGGSVSTLTIQRTQQEDSAVYLCASSLALETSGFNEQFFGPGTRLTVL.

The V and J genes are TRBV27 and TRBJ2-2, with 9 bases aligning to TRBD2. With 0 bases clipped from V and 0 bases from J, the junction kept 5 bases outside the gene matches. Germline CDR1 MNHEY, CDR2 SMNVEV (reference sequence). The CDR3 is made up of 18 amino acids. CDR3: CASSLSSGRLTNTGELFF. CDR3 DNA sequence: TGTGCCAGCAGTTTATCGAGCGGGAGGCTTACGAACACCGGGGAGCTGTTTTTT.

The V gene is TRBV25-1, the J gene TRBJ2-2, with 10 bases matching TRBD1. The ends lost 2 bases at V and 5 bases at J; junction bases unmatched: 2. Germline lookup yields CDR1 MGHDK and CDR2 SYGVNS. The CDR3 is 15 residues long. The CDR3 region has the DNA TGTGCCAGCAGTGAAGACAGGGGGCTTACCGGGGAGCTGTTTTTT. Its translation is CASSEDRGLTGELFF.

Ten or more counts support this clonotype. This chain links TRBV11-2 with TRBJ1-1; weak D call: TRBD1 (5 bases). CDR1 and CDR2 (germline): SGHAT, FQNNGV. V lost 6 bases and J lost 3, with 17 bases in between. This CDR3 is built from 15 residues. The CDR3 protein is CASRTRFGGDTEAFF. CDR3 DNA: TGTGCCAGCAGGACCAGATTCGGGGGGGACACTGAAGCTTTCTTT.

In its sample, this clonotype was seen many times. This chain uses TRBV7-9 with TRBJ1-1; D may be TRBD1 (5 bases). CDR1 is SEHNR, CDR2 FQNEAQ, per germline (reference sequence). The V and J ends lost 5 bases and 1 base respectively, with 11 bases between them. The CDR3 runs 14 residues. The CDR3 region has the DNA TGTGCCAGCAGCCGGTGGGACGAGAACACTGAAGCTTTCTTT. Translated: CASSRWDENTEAFF.

The rearrangement joins TRBV7-2 to TRBJ2-1, with 8 bases lining up with TRBD1. CDR1 and CDR2 (germline): SGHTA, FQGNSA. The CDR3 sequence is 15 residues long. V was pared by 2 bases and J by 5 bases, with 5 bases of the junction left unmatched. The CDR3 DNA follows: TGTGCCAGCAGCTTACGGACAGGGTCCCACAATGAGCAGTTCTTC. Translating it yields CASSLRTGSHNEQFF. Combining the CDR3 with reference TRBV7-2 and TRBJ2-1 gives the whole variable domain GAGVSQSPSNKVTEKGKDVELRCDPISGHTALYWYRQSLGQGLEFLIYFQGNSAPDKSGLPSDRFSAERTGGSVSTLTIQRTQQEDSAVYLCASSLRTGSHNEQFFGPGTRLTVL.

Ten or more counts support this clonotype. This chain joins TRBV7-2 and TRBJ2-1; maybe TRBD2 (6 bases). This CDR3 spans 17 amino acids. With 1 base removed from V and 4 bases from J, the gap between germline ends came to 17 bases. Germline CDR1 and CDR2: SGHTA and FQGNSA. CDR3 nucleotides: TGTGCCAGCAGCTTAGAGCTGGGGGGTAGCGGATACAATGAGCAGTTCTTC. As protein: CASSLELGGSGYNEQFF.

The V and J genes are TRBV28 and TRBJ2-7; either TRBD1 or TRBD2 may supply D (5 bases each). CDR1 is MDHEN and CDR2 is SYDVKM in the germline V gene. V was cut by 11 bases and J by 0 bases, with 11 bases left in between. This CDR3 comprises 12 residues. In DNA, the CDR3 is TGTGCCTCCGGGGCTGACTCCTACGAGCAGTACTTC. This gives the protein CASGADSYEQYF.